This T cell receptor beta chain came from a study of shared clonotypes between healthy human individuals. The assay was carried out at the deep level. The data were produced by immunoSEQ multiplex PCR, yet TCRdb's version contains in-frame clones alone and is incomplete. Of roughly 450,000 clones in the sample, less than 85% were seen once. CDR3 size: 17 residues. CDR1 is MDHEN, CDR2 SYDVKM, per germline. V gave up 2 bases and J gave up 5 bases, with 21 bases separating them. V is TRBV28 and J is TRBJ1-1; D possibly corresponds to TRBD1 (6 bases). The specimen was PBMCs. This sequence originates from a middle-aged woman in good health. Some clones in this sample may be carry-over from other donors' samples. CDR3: CASSLPRGEGEKTEAFF. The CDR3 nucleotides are TGTGCCAGCAGTTTACCGAGAGGGGAGGGGGAAAAGACTGAAGCTTTCTTT.